The 16 T cell receptor beta chains listed next were all sequenced from one sample in a study of T-cell reconstitution after alpha-beta-depleted transplantation in children. TCRbeta library construction was performed incorporating unique molecular identifiers. One entry per CDR3 protein, called by TCRdb with MiXCR from the PCR reads. Of 200,000 to 250,000 distinct CDR3 sequences listed, 6.6% are singletons. The sample in question was PBMCs, obtained before TCRalphabeta/CD19-depleted stem cell transplant. These receptors all stem from a boy aged 2 to 10 with acute lymphoblastic leukemia, due to receive a stem cell transplant.

The chain has TRBV4-3 and TRBJ2-1, with D possibly matching TRBD1 (6 bases). Germline V CDR1 and CDR2: LGHNA, YSLEER. CDR3 length equals 16 residues. The V end was cut by 0 bases, the J end by 2 bases, with 11 bases between. CDR3 sequence: CASSQEVGGAYNEQFF. In DNA, the CDR3 is TGCGCCAGCAGCCAAGAAGTTGGGGGCGCCTACAATGAGCAGTTCTTC.

This chain uses TRBV5-6 with TRBJ2-2; possibly TRBD2 for D (5 bases). This CDR3 has 18 amino acids. V gave up 1 base and J gave up 2 bases, with 18 bases separating them. Germline lookup yields CDR1 SGHDT and CDR2 YYEEEE. CDR3 sequence reads: CASSLTLGLSLNTGELFF. CDR3 in DNA: TGTGCCAGCAGCTTGACCCTTGGACTCTCCCTAAACACCGGGGAGCTGTTTTTT.

This clonotype was detected many times. The rearrangement joins TRBV28 to TRBJ2-1, with D hard to call. CDR3 length: 12 residues. V shed 5 bases and J shed 8 bases, with 10 bases lying between them. CDR1 and CDR2 (germline): MDHEN, SYDVKM. The CDR3, as DNA: TGTGCCAGCAGTCTCCTACACGATGAGCAGTTCTTC. It translates to CASSLLHDEQFF.

This chain joins TRBV6-2 or TRBV6-3 and TRBJ2-1, with unresolved D. The V end lost 2 bases, the J end lost 5 bases, and 10 bases lay between the germline ends. This CDR3 spans 14 amino acids. Germline V lookup: CDR1 MNHEY, CDR2 SVGEGT. The CDR3 reads CASSYPQLNNEQFF. CDR3 nucleotides: TGTGCCAGCAGTTACCCCCAGTTGAACAATGAGCAGTTCTTC.

This clonotype was observed many times. V is TRBV29-1 and J is TRBJ2-5, with a possible D match to TRBD2 (6 bases). Looked up from germline, CDR1 is SQVTM and CDR2 is ANQGSEA. There are 12 residues in the CDR3. Between the trimmed V and J ends, which lost 5 bases and 3 bases, there was a span of 10 bases. CDR3 sequence reads: CSVRTNEETQYF. The CDR3 DNA is TGCAGCGTTAGGACTAACGAAGAGACCCAGTACTTC.

There are many counts of this clonotype. The chain recombines TRBV28 with TRBJ2-7, with D uncertain. Germline CDR1 MDHEN, CDR2 SYDVKM. Trimming left V 2 bases short and J 0 bases short, with 8 bases between. This CDR3 is built from 14 residues. Written as DNA, the CDR3 is TGTGCCAGCAGTTTAGCTAGAAACTCCTACGAGCAGTACTTC. This codes for CASSLARNSYEQYF.

The chain links TRBV4-3 to TRBJ1-2; 8 bases are a match to TRBD1. Losses at the gene ends were 2 bases for V and 0 bases for J; bases not matched to a gene: 2. Germline V CDR1 and CDR2: LGHNA, YSLEER. The length of the CDR3 is 15 residues. CDR3 region: CASSQTTGANYGYTF. As DNA, the CDR3 is TGCGCCAGCAGCCAAACGACAGGGGCTAACTATGGCTACACCTTC.

Many counts were recorded for this clonotype. The V and J genes are TRBV9 and TRBJ2-3; D may be TRBD1 or TRBD2 (7 bases each). Trimming pared 4 bases from V and 4 bases from J, leaving 16 bases between. Germline CDR1 reads SGDLS; CDR2 reads YYNGEE. The CDR3 covers 15 residues. The CDR3 protein is CASSTRGGGSDTQYF. The DNA for the CDR3 is TGTGCCAGCAGCACCAGGGGAGGGGGCTCAGATACGCAGTATTTT.

There are many counts of this clonotype. CDR3 sequence reads: CASSLTGTGISGANVLTF. CDR3 sequence (DNA): TGTGCCAGCAGTTTAACCGGGACAGGAATCTCTGGGGCCAACGTCCTGACTTTC. The chain couples TRBV28 to TRBJ2-6, with 8 bases lining up with TRBD1. V lost 2 bases, J lost 0 bases, and 6 bases stayed unmatched. There are 18 residues in the CDR3. Germline assignment: CDR1 MDHEN and CDR2 SYDVKM.

This rearrangement joins TRBV5-5 to TRBJ2-1; tentative D call: TRBD2 (5 bases). Trimming shortened V by 0 bases and J by 4 bases, and 11 bases separated the two germline ends. CDR3 length: 15 residues. Germline CDR1 reads SGHKS; CDR2 reads YYEKEE (reference sequence). The CDR3 coding sequence is TGTGCCAGCAGCTTGGAAGGGAGATTGTACAATGAGCAGTTCTTC. It encodes CASSLEGRLYNEQFF.

This clonotype was observed many times. The V and J genes are TRBV12-3 or TRBV12-4 and TRBJ1-5, with 9 positions matching TRBD1. V dropped 5 bases and J dropped 4; count of bases not matched to a gene: 9. The CDR3 sequence is 16 residues long. The chain's CDR3 is CASSEPYRGRNQPQHF. The CDR3 nucleotides are TGTGCCAGCAGTGAACCCTACAGGGGGCGGAATCAGCCCCAGCATTTT.

This clonotype was counted many times. The chain joins TRBV5-1 to TRBJ1-1; D may be TRBD1 (5 bases). This CDR3 spans 15 amino acids. Per germline, CDR1 SGHRS and CDR2 YFSETQ. Trimming pared 8 bases from V and 1 base from J, leaving 18 bases between. The CDR3 region is CASSRDQRANTEAFF. CDR3 bases: TGCGCCAGTTCCCGGGACCAGAGGGCGAACACTGAAGCTTTCTTT.

There are a few counts of this clonotype. This sequence joins TRBV27 and TRBJ1-4; D may be TRBD1 (5 bases). CDR1 is MNHEY and CDR2 is SMNVEV in the germline V gene (reference sequence). This CDR3 region has 17 residues. The germline V and J ends were trimmed by 8 bases and 2 bases, with 21 bases remaining between them. CDR3 nucleotides: TGTGCCAGCGCTTTGGCGGCTCCGGGGCATACTAATGAAAAACTGTTTTTT. This gives the protein CASALAAPGHTNEKLFF.

This clonotype was recorded at least ten times. This chain links TRBV6-1 with TRBJ1-5, with 7 positions matching TRBD1. The V and J ends lost 4 bases and 5 bases, in that order; junction bases with no gene match: 8. Germline CDR1 MNHNS, CDR2 SASEGT. The CDR3 consists of 15 residues. CDR3 DNA: TGTGCCAGCAGTGCAGGACAGGATGGCGATCAGCCCCAGCATTTT. Its translation is CASSAGQDGDQPQHF.

J is TRBJ1-1 and V is TRBV5-5; D may be TRBD1 (5 bases). The CDR3 runs 15 residues. Germline assignment: CDR1 SGHKS and CDR2 YYEKEE (reference sequence). With 1 base removed from V and 2 bases from J, the gap between germline ends came to 12 bases. CDR3 DNA sequence: TGTGCCAGCAGCTTGTCTGGGCAGGGCAACACTGAAGCTTTCTTT. The encoded protein is CASSLSGQGNTEAFF.

This clonotype was found many times. The chain carries TRBV28 and TRBJ2-1; 8 nucleotides agree with TRBD1. This CDR3 contains 14 residues. CDR1 MDHEN and CDR2 SYDVKM come from the germline V gene. J gave up 5 bases and V 7 bases, and 7 bases lay outside the gene matches. In DNA form, the CDR3 reads TGTGCCAGCATAACAGGGGGGAGACACAATGAGCAGTTCTTC. Its protein is CASITGGRHNEQFF.